These 6 T cell receptor beta chains came from one sample sequenced in a study of regulatory T cells in long-lasting Graves disease. Assembly of TCR beta libraries relied on iRepertoire HTBI primers together with Arm-PCR of CDR3 regions. MiXCR, run by TCRdb on the multiplex PCR reads, gives a single entry per CDR3 protein. The profile shows 550,000 to 650,000 distinct CDR3 sequences, about 16% of them singletons. Time point specified: newly diagnosed GD, antithyroid drugs for less than 3 months. Extracted PBMC RNA gave rise to the TCR library. The sample was also reused in another study, on T cells in Graves' hyperthyroidism and ophthalmopathy.

Sequenced material: peripheral blood mononuclear cells (PBMCs), taken at new diagnosis, from a patient treated with antithyroid drugs. The receptors here all came from a man between 18 and 35 years old with Graves disease.

This clonotype was counted ten times or more. The rearrangement links TRBV6-2 or TRBV6-3 to TRBJ2-7; weak D call: TRBD2 (5 bases). The CDR3 covers 13 residues. The germline CDR1 and CDR2 sequences are MNHEY and SVGEGT. Trimming pared 5 bases from V and 6 bases from J, leaving 14 bases between. The CDR3 coding sequence is TGTGCCAGCAGTGAGGGCCCGGTTGTCGAGCAGTACTTC. Translation: CASSEGPVVEQYF.

This clonotype was observed many times. The chain employs TRBV3-1 and TRBJ2-3; TRBD2 agrees at 7 bases. J was trimmed by 4 bases and V by 3 bases; bases with no gene match: 7. The CDR3 has 15 residues. Germline assignment: CDR1 LGHDT and CDR2 YNNKEL (reference sequence). Written as DNA, the CDR3 is TGTGCCAGCAGCCAGTTTGGGCGGGAGCCAGATACGCAGTATTTT. This translates into CASSQFGREPDTQYF.

A note on this clonotype: A much larger clone lies one base from this, so it may be a read error. The chain recombines TRBV13 with TRBJ2-1, with D possibly being TRBD2 (6 bases). V lost 2 bases and J 3 bases, leaving 11 bases between the germline ends. Germline V lookup: CDR1 PRHDT, CDR2 FYEKMQ (reference sequence). The CDR3 is made up of 15 amino acids. The DNA for the CDR3 is TGTGCCAGCAGCTTATGGGGGGAGAACTACAATGAGCAGTTCTTC. This gives the protein CASSLWGENYNEQFF. Using reference TRBV13 and TRBJ2-1 for the parts outside the CDR3, the full variable domain is AAGVIQSPRHLIKEKRETATLKCYPIPRHDTVYWYQQGPGQDPQFLISFYEKMQSDKGSIPDRFSAQQFSDYHSELNMSSLELGDSALYFCASSLWGENYNEQFFGPGTRLTVL.

DNA of the CDR3: TGTGCCTGGACCTTGGACAGGGAAGATACGCAGTATTTT. Translation gives CAWTLDREDTQYF. The rearrangement uses TRBV30 and TRBJ2-3; TRBD1 agrees at 8 bases. The V segment lost 4 bases and the J segment 5 bases; nucleotides outside the gene matches: 5. Germline CDR1 and CDR2: GTSNPN and SVGIG (reference sequence). This CDR3 spans 13 amino acids.

This clonotype appeared many times. This chain uses TRBV11-3 with TRBJ2-7, with a possible D match to TRBD1 (6 bases). The ends were cut back, 5 bases at V and 7 bases at J, with 27 bases in the middle. The CDR3 extends over 17 amino acids. Germline CDR1 reads SGHNT; CDR2 reads YENEEA. The CDR3 DNA reads as TGTGCCAGCAGCCCCGGCCAACTCGGGACACCTCGGAGGGAGCAGTACTTC. It is translated as CASSPGQLGTPRREQYF.

This clonotype was recorded a few times. J is TRBJ2-5 and V is TRBV20-1; D unclear. Germline-derived CDR1 and CDR2 are DFQATT and SNEGSKA (reference sequence). V shed 0 bases and J shed 5 bases, with 10 bases lying between them. The CDR3 contains 13 residues. The CDR3 DNA is TGCAGTGCTAGAGATCCCCGCACTGAGACCCAGTACTTC. Protein product: CSARDPRTETQYF.